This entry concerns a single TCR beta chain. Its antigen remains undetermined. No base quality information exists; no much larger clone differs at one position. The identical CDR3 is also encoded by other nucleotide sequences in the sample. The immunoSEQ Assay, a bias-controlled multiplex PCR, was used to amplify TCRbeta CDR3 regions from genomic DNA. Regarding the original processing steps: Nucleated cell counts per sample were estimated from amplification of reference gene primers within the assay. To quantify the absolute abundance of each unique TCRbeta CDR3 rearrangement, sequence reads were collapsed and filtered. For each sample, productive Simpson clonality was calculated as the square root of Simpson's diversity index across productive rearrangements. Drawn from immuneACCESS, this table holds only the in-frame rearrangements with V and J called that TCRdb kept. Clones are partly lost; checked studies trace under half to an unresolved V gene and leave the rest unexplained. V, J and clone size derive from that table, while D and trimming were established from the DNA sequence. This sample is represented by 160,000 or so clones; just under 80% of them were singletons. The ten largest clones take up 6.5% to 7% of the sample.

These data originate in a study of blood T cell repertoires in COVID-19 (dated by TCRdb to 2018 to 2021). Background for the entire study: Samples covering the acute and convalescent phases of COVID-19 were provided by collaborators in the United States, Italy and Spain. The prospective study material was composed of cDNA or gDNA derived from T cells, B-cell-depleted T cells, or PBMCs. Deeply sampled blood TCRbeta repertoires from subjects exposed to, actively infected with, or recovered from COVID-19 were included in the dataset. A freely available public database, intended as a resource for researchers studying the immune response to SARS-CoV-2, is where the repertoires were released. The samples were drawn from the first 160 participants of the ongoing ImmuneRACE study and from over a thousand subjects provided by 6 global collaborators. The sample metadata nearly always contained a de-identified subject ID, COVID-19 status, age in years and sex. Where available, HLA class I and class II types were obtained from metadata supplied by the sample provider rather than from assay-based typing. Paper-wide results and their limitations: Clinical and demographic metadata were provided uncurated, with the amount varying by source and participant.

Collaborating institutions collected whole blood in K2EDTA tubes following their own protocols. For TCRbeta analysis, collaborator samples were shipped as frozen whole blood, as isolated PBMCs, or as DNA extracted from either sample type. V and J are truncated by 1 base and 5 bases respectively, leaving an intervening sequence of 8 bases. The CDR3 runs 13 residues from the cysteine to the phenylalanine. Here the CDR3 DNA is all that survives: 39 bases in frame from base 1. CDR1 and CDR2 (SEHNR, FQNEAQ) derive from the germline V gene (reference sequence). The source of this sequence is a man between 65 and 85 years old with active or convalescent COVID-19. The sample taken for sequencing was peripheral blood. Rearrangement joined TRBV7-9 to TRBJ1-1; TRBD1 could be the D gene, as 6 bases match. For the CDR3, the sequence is CASSLEGVTEAFF. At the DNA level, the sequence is TGTGCCAGCAGCTTAGAGGGGGTGACTGAAGCTTTCTTT.